These 30 T cell receptor beta chains originate from one sample sequenced in a study of blood T cell repertoires in COVID-19. Profiling relied on immunoSEQ multiplex PCR, and the TCRdb table lists in-frame clones only, not all of them. The sample lists over 250,000 clones, about 85% occurring once. Specimen: peripheral blood. The receptor set was obtained from a human donor in a cohort sampled during active COVID-19.

The chain couples TRBV7-2 to TRBJ1-1; D call uncertain. Germline values: CDR1 SGHTA, CDR2 FQGNSA. There are 14 residues in the CDR3. With 4 bases removed from V and 3 bases from J, the gap between germline ends came to 12 bases. The CDR3 DNA sequence: TGTGCCAGCAGCTCTCCAAGGCGGGACACTGAAGCTTTCTTT. Protein sequence: CASSSPRRDTEAFF.

V and J are TRBV19 and TRBJ2-3; unclear D gene. The CDR3 extends over 13 amino acids. Germline lookup yields CDR1 LNHDA and CDR2 SQIVND (reference sequence). V lost 3 bases, J lost 1 base, and 5 bases lay in between. CDR3 sequence: CASSISGTDTQYF. The CDR3 bases are TGTGCCAGTAGTATTTCCGGCACAGATACGCAGTATTTT.

The CDR3 region is CASSLGGGGGNTEAFF. In DNA, the CDR3 is TGTGCCAGCAGCTTAGGTGGGGGGGGTGGAAACACTGAAGCTTTCTTT. V usage is TRBV7-2 and J usage is TRBJ1-1; the D gene is possibly TRBD1 (5 bases). The germline V gene encodes CDR1 SGHTA and CDR2 FQGNSA. The V end was cut by 1 base, the J end by 2 bases, with 14 bases between. This CDR3 comprises 16 residues.

The V call is TRBV7-2, the J call TRBJ2-5; 13 bases are a match to TRBD2. CDR3 size: 14 residues. J gave up 5 bases and V 4 bases, and 1 base lay outside the gene matches. CDR1 is SGHTA, CDR2 FQGNSA, per germline. In DNA, the CDR3 is TGTGCCAGCAGCTCGGGACTAGCGGGGGAGACCCAGTACTTC. It is translated as CASSSGLAGETQYF.

The chain carries TRBV30 and TRBJ2-3, with TRBD2 matching 7 bases. After removal of 2 bases from V and 4 bases from J, the junction contained 6 bases not matched to a gene. The CDR3 loop spans 14 amino acids. Germline lookup yields CDR1 GTSNPN and CDR2 SVGIG (reference sequence). The CDR3 DNA sequence: TGTGCCTGGAGTATGGGGGAGGGCCCAGATACGCAGTATTTT. Encoded protein: CAWSMGEGPDTQYF.

This chain connects TRBV19 to TRBJ1-2; TRBD1 is a possible D gene (6 bases). CDR3 size: 14 residues. The V end lost 3 bases, the J end lost 1 base, and 9 bases lay between the germline ends. Germline assignment: CDR1 LNHDA and CDR2 SQIVND (reference sequence). The CDR3 nucleotides are TGTGCCAGTAGTATTACAGGGATTAACTATGGCTACACCTTC. This sequence encodes CASSITGINYGYTF. Drawing the rest from reference TRBV19 and TRBJ1-2, the complete variable domain is DGGITQSPKYLFRKEGQNVTLSCEQNLNHDAMYWYRQDPGQGLRLIYYSQIVNDFQKGDIAEGYSVSREKKESFPLTVTSAQKNPTAFYLCASSITGINYGYTFGSGTRLTVV.

This clone was seen a handful of times. The V call is TRBV30, the J call TRBJ2-3; 7 bases map to TRBD1. From germline, CDR1 is GTSNPN and CDR2 SVGIG (reference sequence). The V gene end was trimmed by 4 bases and the J gene end by 3 bases; junction bases not matched to a gene: 7. This CDR3 comprises 14 residues. The CDR3 DNA reads TGTGCCTGGAAAAGGGGGCCCCTTACAGATACGCAGTATTTT. Protein: CAWKRGPLTDTQYF.

In this sample, this clone turned up a few times. V usage is TRBV7-9 and J usage is TRBJ2-2; 10 nucleotides align to TRBD2. Losses at the gene ends were 4 bases for V and 6 bases for J; bases not matched to a gene: 5. This CDR3 is 15 amino acids long. Germline CDR1 SEHNR, CDR2 FQNEAQ (reference sequence). The CDR3 DNA follows: TGTGCCAGCAGCTCGATTCTAGCGGGAGCCGGGGAGCTGTTTTTT. This encodes CASSSILAGAGELFF.

The V and J genes are TRBV19 and TRBJ2-7; 9 bases align to TRBD1. The germline V gene encodes CDR1 LNHDA and CDR2 SQIVND (reference sequence). J gave up 6 bases and V 7 bases, and 13 bases lay outside the gene matches. The CDR3 spans 15 residues. The CDR3 is CASNPPGQGSVEQYF. For the CDR3, the DNA is TGTGCCAGTAATCCCCCCGGACAGGGGAGTGTCGAGCAGTACTTC.

The CDR3 DNA sequence: TGTGCCAGCAGTCAGTCTGTTTACGAGCAGTACTTC. Translated: CASSQSVYEQYF. V gene TRBV28 combines with J gene TRBJ2-7, with D unclear. Germline values: CDR1 MDHEN, CDR2 SYDVKM. Deletions cut 5 bases from V and 4 bases from J, with 9 bases between. The CDR3 loop spans 12 amino acids.

V and J are TRBV6-6 and TRBJ2-1; 12 bases match TRBD2. CDR3 length: 16 residues. The germline V gene has CDR1 MNHNY and CDR2 SVGAGI (reference sequence). J lost 7 bases, V lost 4 bases, and 8 bases had no gene match. The CDR3 region has the DNA TGTGCCAGCAGTTTTCCGGGACTAGCGGGTGGAAATGAGCAGTTCTTC. It translates to CASSFPGLAGGNEQFF.

This chain connects TRBV28 to TRBJ2-1, with no clear D. Looked up from germline, CDR1 is MDHEN and CDR2 is SYDVKM. V was cut by 6 bases and J by 5 bases, with 20 bases left in between. The CDR3 contains 16 residues. The CDR3 DNA follows: TGTGCCAGCAGCGTCACCTCAGGTGGCTATAACAATGAGCAGTTCTTC. Its translation is CASSVTSGGYNNEQFF. The variable domain in full, completed from reference TRBV28 and TRBJ2-1, reads DVKVTQSSRYLVKRTGEKVFLECVQDMDHENMFWYRQDPGLGLRLIYFSYDVKMKEKGDIPEGYSVSREKKERFSLILESASTNQTSMYLCASSVTSGGYNNEQFFGPGTRLTVL.

The chain carries TRBV6-4 and TRBJ2-7, with 9 bases fitting TRBD1. The CDR3 extends over 16 amino acids. The J segment lost 2 bases and the V segment lost 5 bases, leaving 10 bases of the junction unmatched. Germline values: CDR1 MRHNA, CDR2 SNTAGT. The CDR3 bases are TGTGCCAGCAGTCTAACGTCCGGGACAGGGACCTACGAGCAGTACTTC. It codes for CASSLTSGTGTYEQYF.

This clone is a singleton in its sample. The V gene is TRBV5-1, the J gene TRBJ2-6, with TRBD2 matching 12 bases. J lost 2 bases, V lost 4 bases, and 4 bases had no gene match. The V gene's germline CDR1 is SGHRS and CDR2 YFSETQ. The CDR3 is 17 residues long. CDR3 sequence reads: CASSIGLAGTGANVLTF. CDR3 nucleotide sequence: TGCGCCAGCAGCATAGGACTAGCGGGAACTGGGGCCAACGTCCTGACTTTC.

The rearrangement uses TRBV2 and TRBJ1-2, with 7 bases aligning to TRBD1. The length of the CDR3 is 14 residues. The germline CDR1 and CDR2 sequences are SNHLY and FYNNEI. Trimming took 8 bases from V and 6 from J; bases not matched to a gene: 12. The CDR3 reads CASLWDSQSHGYTF. As DNA, the CDR3 is TGTGCCAGCCTTTGGGACAGCCAGTCTCATGGCTACACCTTC.

The chain combines TRBV6-6 with TRBJ1-5, with unresolved D. V shed 2 bases and J shed 3 bases, with 11 bases lying between them. Germline values: CDR1 MNHNY, CDR2 SVGAGI (reference sequence). This CDR3 is 15 amino acids long. CDR3 sequence (DNA): TGTGCCAGCAGTTACCGTAAGGAGTCCAATCAGCCCCAGCATTTT. Translated, it gives CASSYRKESNQPQHF.

The chain has TRBV7-9 and TRBJ1-2; no clear D. CDR1 and CDR2 from the germline V gene are SEHNR and FQNEAQ (reference sequence). The germline V and J ends were trimmed by 1 base and 6 bases, with 9 bases remaining between them. The length of the CDR3 is 13 residues. This CDR3 is CASSLVNGDGYTF. As DNA, the CDR3 is TGTGCCAGCAGCTTAGTTAATGGAGATGGCTACACCTTC.

The J gene is TRBJ2-3, the V gene TRBV11-2; TRBD1 matches 10 bases. In germline, CDR1 is SGHAT, CDR2 FQNNGV. Losses at the gene ends were 4 bases for V and 1 base for J; bases not matched to a gene: 2. The CDR3 totals 15 residues. DNA of the CDR3: TGTGCCAGCAGCTGGGACAGGGGAGGCACAGATACGCAGTATTTT. Translating gives CASSWDRGGTDTQYF.

This clone was counted a few times. This rearrangement joins TRBV2 to TRBJ2-2; 9 nucleotides align to TRBD1. From germline, CDR1 is SNHLY and CDR2 FYNNEI. Germline trimming cut 7 bases from V and 5 bases from J; bases unmatched to any gene: 8. The CDR3 loop spans 15 amino acids. The CDR3 reads CASKSRTGATGELFF. The CDR3 coding sequence is TGTGCCAGCAAAAGCAGGACAGGGGCGACCGGGGAGCTGTTTTTT.

The rearrangement uses TRBV15 and TRBJ1-2; D perhaps matches TRBD1 (5 bases). Germline assignment: CDR1 LNHNV and CDR2 YYDKDF (reference sequence). The length of the CDR3 is 15 residues. The germline V and J ends were trimmed by 3 bases and 6 bases, with 17 bases remaining between them. The CDR3 DNA follows: TGTGCCACCAGCAGCGGCCAGGGTGTTATCAATGGCTACACCTTC. Its translation: CATSSGQGVINGYTF.

The rearrangement uses TRBV7-2 and TRBJ2-5; D possibly corresponds to TRBD2 (6 bases). Germline V lookup: CDR1 SGHTA, CDR2 FQGNSA. There are 14 residues in the CDR3. With 4 bases removed from V and 5 bases from J, the gap between germline ends came to 14 bases. The CDR3 DNA is TGTGCCAGCAGCTCAGTCGGAGGGCTTGAGACCCAGTACTTC. Translation: CASSSVGGLETQYF. The full variable domain, completed using reference TRBV7-2 and TRBJ2-5, is GAGVSQSPSNKVTEKGKDVELRCDPISGHTALYWYRQSLGQGLEFLIYFQGNSAPDKSGLPSDRFSAERTGGSVSTLTIQRTQQEDSAVYLCASSSVGGLETQYFGPGTRLLVL.

This chain uses TRBV2 with TRBJ1-4; D is perhaps TRBD1 (6 bases). The CDR3 totals 15 residues. Germline CDR1 reads SNHLY; CDR2 reads FYNNEI. The V and J ends lost 7 bases and 2 bases respectively, with 14 bases between them. As DNA, the CDR3 is TGTGCCAGCAAGAAGGTGCAGGGGACTAATGAAAAACTGTTTTTT. This codes for CASKKVQGTNEKLFF.

The gene calls are TRBV6-5 and TRBJ2-3; the D gene is possibly TRBD2 (5 bases). This CDR3 spans 14 amino acids. Germline V lookup: CDR1 MNHEY, CDR2 SVGAGI. The V and J ends lost 6 bases and 0 bases respectively, with 10 bases between them. This chain's CDR3 is CASSVSGSTDTQYF. The CDR3, as DNA: TGTGCCAGCAGCGTGAGCGGTAGCACAGATACGCAGTATTTT.

The chain recombines TRBV18 with TRBJ1-5, with TRBD1 matching over 9 bases. CDR1 KGHSH and CDR2 LQKENI come from the germline V gene. This CDR3 contains 14 residues. Trimming removed 4 bases from V and 2 bases from J; junction bases left unmatched: 0. CDR3 nucleotides: TGTGCCAGCTCACGGACAGGGGGCAATCAGCCCCAGCATTTT. This sequence encodes CASSRTGGNQPQHF.

The chain links TRBV24-1 to TRBJ2-3; D not certain. V lost 10 bases to trimming and J lost 1 base, with 11 bases between them. This CDR3 has 13 amino acids. Germline CDR1 and CDR2: KGHDR and SFDVKD. The CDR3 DNA is TGTGCCACACAAGAGGCGGGCACAGATACGCAGTATTTT. Protein sequence: CATQEAGTDTQYF.

The genes are TRBV19 and TRBJ1-2; 7 nucleotides align to TRBD1. J lost 4 bases, V lost 10 bases, and 12 bases had no gene match. This CDR3 is built from 14 residues. Germline V gene lookup returns CDR1 LNHDA and CDR2 SQIVND (reference sequence). CDR3 loop: CATHGPGTVYGYTF. The CDR3 DNA is TGTGCCACCCACGGACCCGGGACAGTCTATGGCTACACCTTC.

This clone was detected only once. The chain combines TRBV6-5 with TRBJ1-1; TRBD1 is a possible D gene (5 bases). The germline V gene has CDR1 MNHEY and CDR2 SVGAGI. The CDR3 is made up of 14 amino acids. V was pared by 7 bases and J by 0 bases, with 12 bases between. This chain's CDR3 is CASTRGTMNTEAFF. Here the CDR3 DNA reads TGTGCCAGCACTCGCGGGACTATGAACACTGAAGCTTTCTTT.

CDR3 sequence: CASSLADLNIQYF. The DNA of the CDR3 is TGTGCCAGCAGCTTAGCGGACCTAAACATTCAGTACTTC. The rearrangement links TRBV5-5 to TRBJ2-4; maybe TRBD2 (5 bases). CDR1 is SGHKS, CDR2 YYEKEE, per germline (reference sequence). There are 13 residues in the CDR3. With 2 bases removed from V and 6 bases from J, the gap between germline ends came to 9 bases. The full variable domain, with the rest looked up from reference TRBV5-5 and TRBJ2-4, is DAGVTQSPTHLIKTRGQQVTLRCSPISGHKSVSWYQQVLGQGPQFIFQYYEKEERGRGNFPDRFSARQFPNYSSELNVNALLLGDSALYLCASSLADLNIQYFGAGTRLSVL.

This chain joins TRBV3-1 (or the pseudogene TRBV3-2) and TRBJ2-3; 9 bases match TRBD2. After removal of 2 bases from V and 11 bases from J, the junction contained 5 bases not matched to a gene. The V gene's germline CDR1 is LGHDT and CDR2 YNNKEL (reference sequence). The CDR3 is 13 residues long. In nucleotides, the CDR3 is TGTGCCAGCAGCCAACCGGGACTAGCAGAGCAGTATTTT. This encodes CASSQPGLAEQYF.

The V and J genes are TRBV7-9 and TRBJ1-1; D not certain. The ends were cut back, 4 bases at V and 2 bases at J, with 11 bases in the middle. Germline CDR1 reads SEHNR; CDR2 reads FQNEAQ (reference sequence). This CDR3 contains 14 residues. DNA for the CDR3: TGTGCCAGCAGCTCTTACAAGACTAACACTGAAGCTTTCTTT. Translation: CASSSYKTNTEAFF. Filled out from reference TRBV7-9 and TRBJ1-1, the complete variable domain reads DTGVSQNPRHKITKRGQNVTFRCDPISEHNRLYWYRQTLGQGPEFLTYFQNEAQLEKSRLLSDRFSAERPKGSFSTLEIQRTEQGDSAMYLCASSSYKTNTEAFFGQGTRLTVV.